The 27 T cell receptor beta chains given below trace back to one sample, sequenced in a study of blood T cells in healthy people across ages. Together with a sample-barcoded 5' primer, a J-beta primer mix was included in a second PCR lasting roughly 6 to 12 cycles. A single record per CDR3 protein comes from TCRdb applying MiXCR to the 5' RACE reads. The table includes around 1.5 million distinct CDR3 sequences, 42% detected once. Specimen: blood. These receptors were obtained from a woman aged 18-30 years in good health.

The genes are TRBV3-1 and TRBJ2-1; D possibly corresponds to TRBD2 (6 bases). This CDR3 region has 17 residues. The V and J ends lost 0 bases and 2 bases respectively, with 14 bases between them. The germline gives CDR1 LGHDT, CDR2 YNNKEL (reference sequence). The CDR3 sequence is CASSQDLGGLTYNEQFF. DNA for the CDR3: TGTGCCAGCAGCCAAGATCTTGGGGGGTTGACCTACAATGAGCAGTTCTTC.

The rearrangement joins TRBV7-9 to TRBJ1-2; weak D call: TRBD1 (5 bases). V lost 1 base, J lost 0 bases, and 15 bases lay in between. The CDR3 spans 17 residues. CDR1 and CDR2 from the germline V gene are SEHNR and FQNEAQ (reference sequence). The CDR3 loop reads CASSLGLGPGANYGYTF. DNA of the CDR3: TGTGCCAGCAGCTTAGGTCTGGGGCCCGGCGCTAACTATGGCTACACCTTC. Full variable domain (rest looked up from reference TRBV7-9 and TRBJ1-2): DTGVSQNPRHKITKRGQNVTFRCDPISEHNRLYWYRQTLGQGPEFLTYFQNEAQLEKSRLLSDRFSAERPKGSFSTLEIQRTEQGDSAMYLCASSLGLGPGANYGYTFGSGTRLTVV.

In DNA form, the CDR3 reads TGTGCCAGCAGTTCTGCCTTAAATCAGCCCCAGCATTTT. Its translation: CASSSALNQPQHF. The chain employs TRBV12-3 or TRBV12-4 and TRBJ1-5; D gene uncertain. The CDR3 extends over 13 amino acids. Trimming pared 4 bases from V and 4 bases from J, leaving 8 bases between.

This clonotype was seen more than once but under ten times. The J gene is TRBJ2-3, the V gene TRBV7-2; D possibly corresponds to TRBD2 (6 bases). The CDR3 runs to 15 residues. Deletions cut 5 bases from V and 0 bases from J, with 12 bases between. The V gene's germline CDR1 is SGHTA and CDR2 FQGNSA. CDR3 coding DNA: TGTGCCAGCAGCAATAGCGGTTCTAGCACAGATACGCAGTATTTT. Its translation is CASSNSGSSTDTQYF.

The chain combines TRBV20-1 with TRBJ2-3; TRBD2 matches at 13 bases. The germline V gene has CDR1 DFQATT and CDR2 SNEGSKA (reference sequence). This CDR3 has 17 residues. The V gene end was trimmed by 0 bases and the J gene end by 5 bases; junction bases not matched to a gene: 8. CDR3 in amino acids: CSARDIRRLAGGDTQYF. CDR3 nucleotides: TGCAGTGCTAGAGATATAAGGAGACTAGCGGGAGGAGATACGCAGTATTTT.

V is TRBV4-1 and J is TRBJ2-5, with no clear D. The CDR3 spans 14 residues. Per germline, CDR1 MGHRA and CDR2 YSYEKL. Trimming cost V 1 base and J 3 bases, with 9 bases left between them. The chain's CDR3 is CASSQAVGKETQYF. Written as DNA, the CDR3 is TGCGCCAGCAGCCAAGCGGTTGGAAAAGAGACCCAGTACTTC.

The chain is built from TRBV15 and TRBJ2-3; D gene unclear. CDR3 length: 13 residues. Germline V gene lookup returns CDR1 LNHNV and CDR2 YYDKDF (reference sequence). Trimming shortened V by 1 base and J by 2 bases, and 4 bases separated the two germline ends. DNA of the CDR3: TGTGCCACCAGCAGAGGACCCACAGATACGCAGTATTTT. This gives the protein CATSRGPTDTQYF.

The genes are TRBV11-2 and TRBJ1-4; 7 bases line up with TRBD1. This CDR3 comprises 15 residues. The J segment lost 6 bases and the V segment lost 5 bases, leaving 9 bases of the junction unmatched. Germline values: CDR1 SGHAT, CDR2 FQNNGV. DNA for the CDR3: TGTGCCAGCAGCCCACAGGGGTGGAGGGATGAAAAACTGTTTTTT. Translated: CASSPQGWRDEKLFF. The variable domain in full, with the rest retrieved from reference TRBV11-2 and TRBJ1-4, is EAGVAQSPRYKIIEKRQSVAFWCNPISGHATLYWYQQILGQGPKLLIQFQNNGVVDDSQLPKDRFSAERLKGVDSTLKIQPAKLEDSAVYLCASSPQGWRDEKLFFGSGTQLSVL.

This sequence joins TRBV5-1 and TRBJ1-5; D is unclear. This CDR3 has 15 residues. V lost 2 bases and J lost 7, with 16 bases in between. CDR1 is SGHRS, CDR2 YFSETQ, per germline. CDR3 nucleotides: TGCGCCAGCAGCTTCGACGGTGTGTCGGACCAGCCCCAGCATTTT. It codes for CASSFDGVSDQPQHF.

The chain links TRBV6-1 to TRBJ2-7; a possible D gene is TRBD2 (7 bases). Trimming took 3 bases from V and 0 from J, leaving 15 bases between them. CDR3 size: 16 residues. Germline V gene lookup returns CDR1 MNHNS and CDR2 SASEGT. The CDR3 DNA reads TGTGCCAGCAGTGATAATGGGAGGGGGGCCTCCTACGAGCAGTACTTC. Translating it yields CASSDNGRGASYEQYF.

This chain joins TRBV20-1 and TRBJ1-3; 9 bases are a match to TRBD1. This CDR3 comprises 14 residues. Germline CDR1 reads DFQATT; CDR2 reads SNEGSKA (reference sequence). V shed 6 bases and J 2 bases; nucleotides not matched to a gene: 5. CDR3 amino acids: CSAHRDRAGNTIYF. The DNA for the CDR3 is TGCAGTGCACACCGGGACAGGGCTGGAAACACCATATATTTT.

This clonotype was detected only once. The V and J genes are TRBV27 and TRBJ2-7, with TRBD1 matching over 7 bases. The J segment lost 2 bases and the V segment lost 5 bases, leaving 6 bases of the junction unmatched. The CDR3 runs to 14 residues. Germline values: CDR1 MNHEY, CDR2 SMNVEV (reference sequence). The CDR3 DNA sequence: TGTGCCAGCAGTCCTGGGGACAGAGCCTACGAGCAGTACTTC. This gives the protein CASSPGDRAYEQYF.

This rearrangement joins TRBV10-3 to TRBJ1-1; tentatively, D is TRBD1 (5 bases). CDR1 ENHRY and CDR2 SYGVKD come from the germline V gene. CDR3 length equals 15 residues. Trimming shortened V by 4 bases and J by 2 bases, and 14 bases separated the two germline ends. The CDR3 loop reads CAISGGVGANTEAFF. DNA of the CDR3: TGTGCCATCAGTGGGGGGGTTGGGGCAAACACTGAAGCTTTCTTT.

This chain connects TRBV4-1 to TRBJ2-1; D is undetermined. Germline CDR1 MGHRA, CDR2 YSYEKL. There are 18 residues in the CDR3. V gave up 0 bases and J gave up 0 bases, with 15 bases separating them. Written as DNA, the CDR3 is TGCGCCAGCAGCCAAGAGAGTGGCAGACTTTCCTCCTACAATGAGCAGTTCTTC. Its translation is CASSQESGRLSSYNEQFF.

The CDR3 region has the DNA TGCAGTGGGACGAGGGGAATGACCTACAATGAGCAGTTCTTC. Translating gives CSGTRGMTYNEQFF. J is TRBJ2-1 and V is TRBV20-1; D may match TRBD1 or TRBD2 (5 bases each). The CDR3 contains 14 residues. V lost 7 bases and J lost 2, with 15 bases in between. Germline-derived CDR1 and CDR2 are DFQATT and SNEGSKA (reference sequence).

CDR3 residues: CASSGGNEKLFF. The CDR3, as DNA: TGTGCCAGCAGTGGGGGAAATGAAAAACTGTTTTTT. The chain is built from TRBV2 and TRBJ1-4, with D uncertain. Germline CDR1 is SNHLY and CDR2 is FYNNEI. The CDR3 length is 12 residues. V lost 4 bases and J lost 5, with 5 bases in between.

This clonotype has only one observation. The rearrangement uses TRBV12-3 or TRBV12-4 and TRBJ2-3; tentative D call: TRBD1 (5 bases). This CDR3 is 14 amino acids long. The germline V and J ends were trimmed by 3 bases and 4 bases, with 11 bases remaining between them. The CDR3 nucleotides are TGTGCCAGCAGTTTTGCAGGGCGCGCAGATACGCAGTATTTT. This encodes CASSFAGRADTQYF.

This clonotype was seen more than once but under ten times. The chain couples TRBV29-1 to TRBJ2-7; D unresolved. CDR1 is SQVTM and CDR2 is ANQGSEA in the germline V gene. The V end was cut by 0 bases, the J end by 3 bases, with 9 bases between. The CDR3 runs to 13 residues. The CDR3 sequence: CSVEDHLNYEQYF. In nucleotides, the CDR3 is TGCAGCGTTGAAGATCATCTCAACTACGAGCAGTACTTC.

This clonotype was observed a handful of times. The rearrangement uses TRBV7-9 and TRBJ2-4; 9 nucleotides agree with TRBD2. Near its end, the DNA agrees better with TRBJ2-7, so the J call may be wrong. Germline V CDR1 and CDR2: SEHNR, FQNEAQ (reference sequence). The CDR3 loop spans 15 amino acids. This CDR3 is CASSLFGGRAYEQYF. CDR3 bases: TGTGCCAGCAGCTTATTTGGCGGGAGGGCCTACGAGCAGTACTTC.

This chain uses TRBV2 with TRBJ1-2, with D possibly TRBD1 on 5 matching bases. Germline values: CDR1 SNHLY, CDR2 FYNNEI. V lost 0 bases to trimming and J lost 7 bases, with 12 bases between them. The CDR3 is 14 residues long. The CDR3 nucleotides are TGTGCCAGCAGTGAAGCCAGGGTAGTTGCTGGCTACACCTTC. Amino acids: CASSEARVVAGYTF.

This clonotype has more than one count but fewer than ten. The chain recombines TRBV9 with TRBJ1-2; tentative D call: TRBD1 (6 bases). V was cut by 5 bases and J by 6 bases, with 20 bases left in between. Germline CDR1 is SGDLS and CDR2 is YYNGEE. The CDR3 contains 15 residues. The CDR3 is CASRIPGQGWDGYTF. In DNA form, the CDR3 reads TGTGCCAGCAGGATACCGGGACAAGGATGGGATGGCTACACCTTC. Combining the CDR3 with reference TRBV9 and TRBJ1-2 gives the whole variable domain DSGVTQTPKHLITATGQRVTLRCSPRSGDLSVYWYQQSLDQGLQFLIQYYNGEERAKGNILERFSAQQFPDLHSELNLSSLELGDSALYFCASRIPGQGWDGYTFGSGTRLTVV.

The chain couples TRBV7-6 to TRBJ2-3, with 8 bases that match TRBD2. V dropped 5 bases and J dropped 2; count of bases not matched to a gene: 6. Germline-derived CDR1 and CDR2 are SGHVS and FNYEAQ. The CDR3 loop spans 15 amino acids. The CDR3 here is CASSRGGGTTDTQYF. The CDR3 nucleotides read TGTGCCAGCAGCCGCGGCGGGGGGACCACAGATACGCAGTATTTT.

The chain couples TRBV10-2 to TRBJ2-5; 13 nucleotides match TRBD2. The CDR3 covers 16 residues. The germline CDR1 and CDR2 sequences are WSHSY and SAAADI. J lost 11 bases, V lost 5 bases, and 14 bases had no gene match. The CDR3 sequence is CASSLSTSGGAKEQYF. The CDR3 DNA reads as TGCGCCAGCAGTCTATCCACTAGCGGGGGGGCAAAAGAGCAGTACTTC.

This clonotype has just a few counts. The genes are TRBV30 and TRBJ1-2; TRBD1 agrees at 7 bases. This CDR3 region has 15 residues. Germline V gives CDR1 GTSNPN, CDR2 SVGIG (reference sequence). Trimming cost V 0 bases and J 5 bases; bases outside gene matches: 9. The CDR3 coding sequence is TGTGCCTGGAGTGTCGGAGACAGGGTCTTTTATGGCTACACCTTC. Encoded protein: CAWSVGDRVFYGYTF.

This clonotype has a handful of counts. V is TRBV29-1 and J is TRBJ2-7; D may be TRBD1 (5 bases). V lost 6 bases and J 2 bases, leaving 17 bases between the germline ends. The CDR3 contains 14 residues. Germline loops: CDR1 SQVTM, CDR2 ANQGSEA. CDR3 protein: CSVTTPGRAYEQYF. CDR3 sequence (DNA): TGCAGCGTCACCACACCGGGCAGGGCCTACGAGCAGTACTTC.

This chain connects TRBV3-1 to TRBJ2-5; a possible D gene is TRBD1 (6 bases). Germline values: CDR1 LGHDT, CDR2 YNNKEL (reference sequence). The CDR3 has 12 amino acids. V shed 7 bases and J shed 5 bases, with 11 bases lying between them. CDR3 sequence: CASTGQIETQYF. In nucleotides, the CDR3 is TGTGCCAGCACCGGACAGATCGAGACCCAGTACTTC.

A few counts support this clonotype. The chain joins TRBV12-3 or TRBV12-4 to TRBJ2-3; 14 bases map to TRBD2. After removal of 5 bases from V and 4 bases from J, the junction contained 5 bases not matched to a gene. The length of the CDR3 is 16 residues. CDR3 coding DNA: TGTGCCAGCAGTCCCGTGGGACTAGCGGGAGCAGATACGCAGTATTTT. It yields the protein CASSPVGLAGADTQYF.